One and the same sample provided the 12 T cell receptor beta chains below, sequenced in a study of T cell changes during pregnancy in multiple sclerosis. Some clones are missing from TCRdb's copy, which holds only in-frame ones; the method was immunoSEQ multiplex PCR. The sample carries about 32,000 clones, roughly nine tenths recorded once. The material was CD8+ T cells from peripheral blood mononuclear cells, obtained in the second trimester of pregnancy. These TCRs come from a female donor with multiple sclerosis, enrolled in a pregnancy study.

The chain joins TRBV19 to TRBJ1-5; D call uncertain. The germline CDR1 and CDR2 sequences are LNHDA and SQIVND (reference sequence). The CDR3 covers 17 residues. The ends were cut back, 1 base at V and 5 bases at J, with 18 bases in the middle. The CDR3 here is CASSIGRSRTIYQPQHF. For the CDR3, the DNA is TGTGCCAGTAGTATAGGACGTTCCCGAACTATCTATCAGCCCCAGCATTTT. Filled out from reference TRBV19 and TRBJ1-5, the complete variable domain reads DGGITQSPKYLFRKEGQNVTLSCEQNLNHDAMYWYRQDPGQGLRLIYYSQIVNDFQKGDIAEGYSVSREKKESFPLTVTSAQKNPTAFYLCASSIGRSRTIYQPQHFGDGTRLSIL.

This rearrangement joins TRBV10-3 to TRBJ2-1; D not resolved. The CDR3 runs to 11 residues. Germline CDR1 reads ENHRY; CDR2 reads SYGVKD. Trimming shortened V by 4 bases and J by 10 bases, and 8 bases separated the two germline ends. The CDR3 reads CAISGAGEQFF. The CDR3, as DNA: TGTGCCATCAGTGGGGCTGGCGAGCAGTTCTTC.

This rearrangement joins TRBV11-1 to TRBJ1-2, with a possible D match to TRBD1 (6 bases). V gave up 5 bases and J gave up 8 bases, with 9 bases separating them. CDR1 is SGHAT and CDR2 is FQDESV in the germline V gene (reference sequence). The CDR3 runs 11 residues. DNA of the CDR3: TGTGCCAGCAGCAACAGGGACGGCTACACCTTC. This encodes CASSNRDGYTF.

In DNA, the CDR3 is TGTGCCAGCAGTTTTGGACAGGGTAGCACCGGGGAGCTGTTTTTT. Translated, it gives CASSFGQGSTGELFF. The chain recombines TRBV27 with TRBJ2-2; TRBD1 matches 8 bases. The J segment lost 4 bases and the V segment lost 3 bases, leaving 4 bases of the junction unmatched. The CDR3 sequence is 15 residues long. In germline, CDR1 is MNHEY, CDR2 SMNVEV (reference sequence).

J is TRBJ1-1 and V is TRBV27; D may be TRBD1 (5 bases). From germline, CDR1 is MNHEY and CDR2 SMNVEV (reference sequence). The CDR3 loop spans 15 amino acids. The V gene lost 5 bases and the J gene lost 2 bases, with 15 bases spanning the gap. This chain's CDR3 is CASSRGGGFNTEAFF. CDR3 coding DNA: TGTGCCAGCAGTCGTGGTGGGGGGTTCAACACTGAAGCTTTCTTT.

The chain carries TRBV6-6 and TRBJ1-4; D is uncertain. V was trimmed by 3 bases and J by 8 bases, leaving 13 bases between them. Germline-derived CDR1 and CDR2 are MNHNY and SVGAGI (reference sequence). The CDR3 is 14 amino acids. This chain's CDR3 is CASSYLPGPEKLFF. DNA for the CDR3: TGTGCCAGCAGTTATCTCCCTGGGCCGGAAAAACTGTTTTTT.

The chain links TRBV5-6 to TRBJ2-1; tentatively, D is TRBD1 (6 bases). V was shortened by 0 bases and J by 6 bases, with 16 bases between the two germline ends. This CDR3 contains 16 residues. Germline CDR1 reads SGHDT; CDR2 reads YYEEEE. In DNA form, the CDR3 reads TGTGCCAGCAGCTTGGCCCCCCAGGGGCCCCGCAATGAGCAGTTCTTC. Amino acids: CASSLAPQGPRNEQFF. The whole variable domain, filled in from reference TRBV5-6 and TRBJ2-1, reads DAGVTQSPTHLIKTRGQQVTLRCSPKSGHDTVSWYQQALGQGPQFIFQYYEEEERQRGNFPDRFSGHQFPNYSSELNVNALLLGDSALYLCASSLAPQGPRNEQFFGPGTRLTVL.

This chain joins TRBV4-1 and TRBJ2-5, with D possibly being TRBD2 (5 bases). CDR1 is MGHRA, CDR2 YSYEKL, per germline. Deletions cut 1 base from V and 2 bases from J, with 5 bases between. The CDR3 is 13 residues long. In nucleotides, the CDR3 is TGCGCCAGCAGCCAAGGAGGGCAAGAGACCCAGTACTTC. Residues: CASSQGGQETQYF.

This chain links TRBV4-1 with TRBJ1-3, with TRBD1 matching 7 bases. CDR3 size: 16 residues. V was clipped by 1 base and J by 0 bases; unmatched bases: 3. The germline V gene encodes CDR1 MGHRA and CDR2 YSYEKL. The CDR3 reads CASSQADRVSGNTIYF. The CDR3 nucleotides read TGCGCCAGCAGCCAAGCCGACAGGGTCTCTGGAAACACCATATATTTT.

The chain joins TRBV27 to TRBJ2-7; D may be TRBD2 (7 bases). The CDR3 consists of 17 residues. Germline V CDR1 and CDR2: MNHEY, SMNVEV (reference sequence). V dropped 3 bases and J dropped 2 bases, with 20 bases sitting between them. The CDR3 is CASSFGAGHPATYEQYF. The CDR3 DNA follows: TGTGCCAGCAGTTTTGGAGCGGGACATCCCGCAACCTACGAGCAGTACTTC.

The rearrangement joins TRBV4-2 to TRBJ2-1; 13 positions agree with TRBD2. Germline CDR1 is LGHNA and CDR2 is YNFKEQ. The CDR3 has 19 amino acids. Trimming removed 0 bases from V and 1 base from J; junction bases left unmatched: 6. This CDR3 is CASSQDGLAGDISYNEQFF. The CDR3 bases are TGTGCCAGCAGCCAAGACGGACTAGCGGGAGACATTTCCTACAATGAGCAGTTCTTC.

This CDR3 is CASSLMLGQGNGYTF. The CDR3 DNA reads TGTGCCAGCAGCTTAATGCTGGGACAGGGAAATGGCTACACCTTC. This chain connects TRBV7-3 to TRBJ1-2; TRBD1 aligns across 9 bases. With V trimmed by 1 base and J by 6 bases, 6 bases remained unmatched. The CDR3 has 15 amino acids. Germline V CDR1 and CDR2: SGHTA, FQGTGA.